What follows are 27 T cell receptor beta chains derived from one specimen sequenced in a study of cytomegalovirus exposure and HLA in healthy donors. The PCR had 60 Vbeta and 13 Jbeta primers. Measured with immunoSEQ multiplex PCR; TCRdb has only the in-frame clones, and not every one. The sample contains roughly 100,000 clones, around 72% of which appear only once. The sequencing input was PBMCs. The receptors were gathered from a man in his thirties or forties in good health and CMV-seronegative.

V is TRBV27 and J is TRBJ2-1; weak D call: TRBD2 (5 bases). Trimming took 3 bases from V and 7 from J, leaving 16 bases between them. From germline, CDR1 is MNHEY and CDR2 SMNVEV (reference sequence). The CDR3 loop spans 15 amino acids. The CDR3 reads CASSFRRPGINEQFF. CDR3 nucleotide sequence: TGTGCCAGCAGTTTCAGGAGGCCCGGCATTAATGAGCAGTTCTTC.

The rearrangement links TRBV12-2 to TRBJ2-7; the D call in the table, TRBD2, was not verified against the DNA. TRBV12-2 is noted as a pseudogene. CDR3 length: 16 amino acids. CDR3 protein: CASRLGTSGRFHEQYF. For the CDR3, the DNA is TGTGCAAGTCGCCTAGGGACTAGCGGGAGGTTCCACGAGCAGTACTTC.

This clone has just one count. The V and J genes are TRBV6-6 and TRBJ2-5; a weak D match, TRBD2 (6 bases). The CDR3 covers 14 residues. V lost 2 bases, J lost 5 bases, and 12 bases lay in between. The germline CDR1 and CDR2 sequences are MNHNY and SVGAGI (reference sequence). The CDR3 region has the DNA TGTGCCAGCAGTTACCTCGCTAGCGATGAGACCCAGTACTTC. This sequence encodes CASSYLASDETQYF.

The chain recombines TRBV4-1 with TRBJ2-1; tentative D call: TRBD2 (5 bases). Deletions cut 0 bases from V and 3 bases from J, with 12 bases between. Looked up from germline, CDR1 is MGHRA and CDR2 is YSYEKL. This CDR3 spans 16 amino acids. This chain's CDR3 is CASSQEGKRIYNEQFF. The DNA of the CDR3 is TGCGCCAGCAGCCAAGAGGGTAAGCGGATCTACAATGAGCAGTTCTTC.

The V gene is TRBV27, the J gene TRBJ2-1; D unclear. CDR1 is MNHEY and CDR2 is SMNVEV in the germline V gene (reference sequence). The germline V and J ends were trimmed by 5 bases and 7 bases, with 9 bases remaining between them. This CDR3 has 12 amino acids. CDR3 DNA sequence: TGTGCCAGCAGTCCCCTCAGTAATGAGCAGTTCTTC. It encodes CASSPLSNEQFF.

The table lists this clone with a few counts. This sequence joins TRBV6-5 and TRBJ2-7; D may be TRBD1 (6 bases). Trimming shortened V by 3 bases and J by 0 bases, and 9 bases separated the two germline ends. The CDR3 sequence is 14 residues long. Germline CDR1 is MNHEY and CDR2 is SVGAGI. This CDR3 reads CASSYQGYSYEQYF. The CDR3 bases are TGTGCCAGCAGTTATCAGGGGTACTCCTACGAGCAGTACTTC.

V is TRBV5-4 and J is TRBJ1-1; D might be TRBD1 (5 bases). V shed 2 bases and J shed 12 bases, with 14 bases lying between them. This CDR3 is built from 12 residues. The germline CDR1 and CDR2 sequences are SGHNT and YYREEE (reference sequence). CDR3 coding DNA: TGTGCCAGCAGCTTTGACAGCACGAGAACTTTCTTT. Its translation is CASSFDSTRTFF.

This clone came up a few times. The chain has TRBV18 and TRBJ2-5; the D gene is possibly TRBD1 (6 bases). The V end was cut by 4 bases, the J end by 0 bases, with 9 bases between. The CDR3 runs to 14 residues. From germline, CDR1 is KGHSH and CDR2 LQKENI. CDR3 amino acids: CASSHWTDQETQYF. The CDR3 region has the DNA TGTGCCAGCTCACACTGGACAGACCAAGAGACCCAGTACTTC.

V is TRBV18 and J is TRBJ2-7, with D possibly matching TRBD1 (5 bases). V shed 0 bases and J shed 2 bases, with 8 bases lying between them. Germline loops: CDR1 KGHSH, CDR2 LQKENI. CDR3 length equals 14 residues. CDR3 sequence reads: CASSPPAGTYEQYF. The CDR3 DNA reads as TGTGCCAGCTCACCACCGGCAGGGACCTACGAGCAGTACTTC.

This clone came up once. The rearrangement joins TRBV27 to TRBJ2-1, with D perhaps TRBD1 (6 bases). V was trimmed by 5 bases and J by 5 bases, leaving 19 bases between them. CDR3 length: 16 residues. Per the germline V gene, CDR1 is MNHEY and CDR2 is SMNVEV (reference sequence). CDR3 region: CASSPSTGRWDNEQFF. The CDR3 DNA is TGTGCCAGCAGTCCGTCTACAGGGAGATGGGACAATGAGCAGTTCTTC.

This clone was counted between two and nine times. The rearrangement joins TRBV28 to TRBJ1-5; tentatively, D is TRBD1 (5 bases). Between the trimmed V and J ends, which lost 5 bases and 0 bases, there was a span of 5 bases. In germline, CDR1 is MDHEN, CDR2 SYDVKM. This CDR3 has 13 residues. For the CDR3, the DNA is TGTGCCAGCAGTGACAGTAGCAATCAGCCCCAGCATTTT. Translating gives CASSDSSNQPQHF.

CDR3 loop: CAISESYSQPFNQPQHF. The CDR3 nucleotides are TGTGCCATCAGTGAGTCTTACAGTCAGCCCTTCAATCAGCCCCAGCATTTT. The chain employs TRBV10-3 and TRBJ1-5; D remains ambiguous. The CDR3 totals 17 residues. Germline CDR1 is ENHRY and CDR2 is SYGVKD. The V end was cut by 0 bases, the J end by 3 bases, with 15 bases between.

The V gene is TRBV2, the J gene TRBJ2-7, with 7 nucleotides matching TRBD2. Germline trimming cut 6 bases from V and 3 bases from J; bases unmatched to any gene: 11. This CDR3 is built from 15 residues. Germline CDR1 and CDR2: SNHLY and FYNNEI. The CDR3 DNA reads TGTGCCAGCAGCGGCAGGACCCCGGGGGGCTACGAGCAGTACTTC. Translation: CASSGRTPGGYEQYF.

This sequence joins TRBV19 and TRBJ2-3; 7 nucleotides align to TRBD2. Germline CDR1 and CDR2: LNHDA and SQIVND (reference sequence). The CDR3 is made up of 14 amino acids. The V segment lost 6 bases and the J segment 4 bases; nucleotides outside the gene matches: 7. CDR3 DNA sequence: TGTGCCAGTAGCGACCAGGGAGGGCCAGATACGCAGTATTTT. This translates into CASSDQGGPDTQYF.

This rearrangement joins TRBV7-9 to TRBJ2-3; weak D call: TRBD2 (6 bases). Germline V gives CDR1 SEHNR, CDR2 FQNEAQ (reference sequence). This CDR3 has 12 residues. Deletions cut 6 bases from V and 6 bases from J, with 10 bases between. CDR3 amino acids: CASRLGGDTQYF. CDR3 DNA sequence: TGTGCCAGCAGATTGGGGGGTGATACGCAGTATTTT.

The rearrangement uses TRBV6-1 and TRBJ1-5, with D maybe TRBD1 (6 bases). Germline values: CDR1 MNHNS, CDR2 SASEGT. Trimming removed 4 bases at V and 2 bases at J, with 15 bases between. The CDR3 is 16 amino acids. CDR3 loop: CASSGQNRVGNQPQHF. CDR3 in DNA: TGTGCCAGCAGTGGCCAGAACAGGGTAGGCAATCAGCCCCAGCATTTT.

As concerns this clone: At one of its ends the junction is not consistent with the germline gene, which may arise from a read error. The chain combines TRBV7-9 with TRBJ1-1, with 9 bases fitting TRBD1. Per the germline V gene, CDR1 is SEHNR and CDR2 is FQNEAQ (reference sequence). This CDR3 spans 17 amino acids. The CDR3 spells CSSSLPTGGGLSTEAFF. The CDR3 DNA sequence: TGTTCCAGCAGCTTACCGACAGGGGGAGGGCTGAGCACTGAAGCTTTCTTT.

In this sample, this clone turned up once. CDR3 sequence (DNA): TGTGCCAGCTCACCACGAACCCCTCAAGAGGGTCAGCCCCAGCATTTT. This sequence encodes CASSPRTPQEGQPQHF. V gene TRBV18 combines with J gene TRBJ1-5; no reliable D call. The CDR3 spans 16 residues. The V end was cut by 1 base, the J end by 6 bases, with 16 bases between. Germline-derived CDR1 and CDR2 are KGHSH and LQKENI. The full variable domain, its missing parts supplied by reference TRBV18 and TRBJ1-5, is NAGVMQNPRHLVRRRGQEARLRCSPMKGHSHVYWYRQLPEEGLKFMVYLQKENIIDESGMPKERFSAEFPKEGPSILRIQQVVRGDSAAYFCASSPRTPQEGQPQHFGDGTRLSIL.

The chain employs TRBV30 and TRBJ1-2; 10 nucleotides match TRBD1. V dropped 0 bases and J dropped 4; count of bases not matched to a gene: 11. Germline CDR1 is GTSNPN and CDR2 is SVGIG (reference sequence). The CDR3 is made up of 17 amino acids. CDR3: CAWSVGTGQGVGYGYTF. In nucleotides, the CDR3 is TGTGCCTGGAGTGTAGGAACCGGACAGGGGGTTGGCTATGGCTACACCTTC. The whole variable domain, filled in from reference TRBV30 and TRBJ1-2, reads SQTIHQWPATLVQPVGSPLSLECTVEGTSNPNLYWYRQAAGRGLQLLFYSVGIGQISSEVPQNLSASRPQDRQFILSSKKLLLSDSGFYLCAWSVGTGQGVGYGYTFGSGTRLTVV.

This clone was seen more than once but under ten times. The chain has TRBV6-6 and TRBJ2-6; D uncertain. The CDR3 runs 14 residues. Trimming pared 4 bases from V and 4 bases from J, leaving 8 bases between. CDR1 and CDR2 (germline): MNHNY, SVGAGI (reference sequence). This CDR3 is CASSFGLGANVLTF. Written as DNA, the CDR3 is TGTGCCAGCAGTTTCGGGTTGGGGGCCAACGTCCTGACTTTC.

In DNA, the CDR3 is TGTGCCAGCAGAGCTTACGGGGGGGTCCAGCCCCAGCATTTT. Residues: CASRAYGGVQPQHF. The chain uses TRBV27 and TRBJ1-5; tentative D call: TRBD1 (5 bases). Trimming removed 6 bases from V and 7 bases from J, with 16 bases in between. The CDR3 is made up of 14 amino acids. Germline lookup yields CDR1 MNHEY and CDR2 SMNVEV (reference sequence).

This clone was seen only a few times. This chain joins TRBV4-3 and TRBJ2-7; a weak D match, TRBD1 (5 bases). The V and J ends lost 4 bases and 2 bases respectively, with 15 bases between them. There are 15 residues in the CDR3. Germline CDR1 is LGHNA and CDR2 is YSLEER. The CDR3 DNA sequence: TGCGCCAGCAGCCTCGCTATAGACAGTACCTACGAGCAGTACTTC. This encodes CASSLAIDSTYEQYF.

This clone turned up a few times. The chain has TRBV30 and TRBJ2-5, with 8 bases lining up with TRBD2. With V trimmed by 0 bases and J by 4 bases, 4 bases remained unmatched. The CDR3 has 14 residues. Germline values: CDR1 GTSNPN, CDR2 SVGIG (reference sequence). The CDR3 nucleotides are TGTGCCTGGAGTGTCGGGGGGGGTGGAGAGACCCAGTACTTC. Translated: CAWSVGGGGETQYF. Drawing the rest from reference TRBV30 and TRBJ2-5, the complete variable domain is SQTIHQWPATLVQPVGSPLSLECTVEGTSNPNLYWYRQAAGRGLQLLFYSVGIGQISSEVPQNLSASRPQDRQFILSSKKLLLSDSGFYLCAWSVGGGGETQYFGPGTRLLVL.

J is TRBJ2-5 and V is TRBV6-5, with 8 bases lining up with TRBD2. Germline V gene data show CDR1 as MNHEY and CDR2 as SVGAGI. The J segment lost 2 bases and the V segment lost 2 bases, leaving 7 bases of the junction unmatched. This CDR3 has 16 residues. CDR3 coding DNA: TGTGCCAGCAGTTACGGACGGGAGGGGGGTCAAGAGACCCAGTACTTC. Translated: CASSYGREGGQETQYF.

The gene calls are TRBV6-1 and TRBJ2-7, with D perhaps matching TRBD2 (6 bases). Per the germline V gene, CDR1 is MNHNS and CDR2 is SASEGT. V lost 6 bases and J 6 bases, leaving 15 bases between the germline ends. The CDR3 spans 13 residues. The CDR3 sequence is CASSPGGVLEQYF. The CDR3 bases are TGTGCCAGCAGCCCCGGAGGGGTCCTCGAGCAGTACTTC.

The rearrangement uses TRBV7-2 and TRBJ2-1; 9 positions agree with TRBD2. Per the germline V gene, CDR1 is SGHTA and CDR2 is FQGNSA. The ends lost 3 bases at V and 9 bases at J; junction bases unmatched: 6. The CDR3 contains 14 residues. CDR3: CASSFSGLASEQFF. Written as DNA, the CDR3 is TGTGCCAGCAGCTTCTCCGGACTAGCGAGTGAGCAGTTCTTC.

The chain couples TRBV11-2 to TRBJ2-1; the match to TRBD2 covers 9 bases. Germline V gene data show CDR1 as SGHAT and CDR2 as FQNNGV. V dropped 6 bases and J dropped 4; count of bases not matched to a gene: 10. The CDR3 covers 16 residues. The CDR3 spells CASSQGTSPKYNEQFF. Written as DNA, the CDR3 is TGTGCCAGCAGTCAAGGGACTAGCCCCAAGTACAATGAGCAGTTCTTC.